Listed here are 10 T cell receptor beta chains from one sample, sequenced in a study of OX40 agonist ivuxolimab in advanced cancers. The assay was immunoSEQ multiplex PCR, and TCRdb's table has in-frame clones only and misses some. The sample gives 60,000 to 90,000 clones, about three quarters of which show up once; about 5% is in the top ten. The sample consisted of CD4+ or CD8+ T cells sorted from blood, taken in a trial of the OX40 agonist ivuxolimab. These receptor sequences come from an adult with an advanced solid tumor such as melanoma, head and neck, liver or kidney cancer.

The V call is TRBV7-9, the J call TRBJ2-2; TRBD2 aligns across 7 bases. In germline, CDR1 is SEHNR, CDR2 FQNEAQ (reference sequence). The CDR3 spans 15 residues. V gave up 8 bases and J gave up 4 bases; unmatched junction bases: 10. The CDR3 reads CASLITSDPTGELFF. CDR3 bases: TGTGCCAGCCTGATTACTAGCGACCCCACCGGGGAGCTGTTTTTT.

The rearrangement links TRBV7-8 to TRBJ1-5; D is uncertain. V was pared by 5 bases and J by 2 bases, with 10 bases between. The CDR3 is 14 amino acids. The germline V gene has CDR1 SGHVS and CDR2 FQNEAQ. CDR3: CASSDREGNQPQHF. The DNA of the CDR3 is TGTGCCAGCAGCGATCGCGAGGGCAATCAGCCCCAGCATTTT.

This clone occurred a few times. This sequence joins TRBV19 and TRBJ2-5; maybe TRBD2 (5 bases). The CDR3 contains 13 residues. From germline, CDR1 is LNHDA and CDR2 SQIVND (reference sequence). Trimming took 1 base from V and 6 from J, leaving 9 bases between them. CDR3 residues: CASSIAGDQTQYF. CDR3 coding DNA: TGTGCCAGTAGTATAGCCGGGGATCAGACCCAGTACTTC.

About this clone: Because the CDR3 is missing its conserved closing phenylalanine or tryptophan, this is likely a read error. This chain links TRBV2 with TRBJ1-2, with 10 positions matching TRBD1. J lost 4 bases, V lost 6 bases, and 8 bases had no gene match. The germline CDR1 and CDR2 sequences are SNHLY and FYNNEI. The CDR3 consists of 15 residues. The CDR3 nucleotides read TGTGCCAGCAGACCTAGGACAGGGGGTTCCTATGGCTACACCCTC. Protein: CASRPRTGGSYGYTL.

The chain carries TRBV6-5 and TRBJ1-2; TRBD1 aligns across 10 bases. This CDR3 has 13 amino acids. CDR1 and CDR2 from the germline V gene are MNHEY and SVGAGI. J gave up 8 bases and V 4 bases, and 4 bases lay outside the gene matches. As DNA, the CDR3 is TGTGCCAGCAGTTCGGACAGGGGGAACGGCTACACCTTC. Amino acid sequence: CASSSDRGNGYTF.

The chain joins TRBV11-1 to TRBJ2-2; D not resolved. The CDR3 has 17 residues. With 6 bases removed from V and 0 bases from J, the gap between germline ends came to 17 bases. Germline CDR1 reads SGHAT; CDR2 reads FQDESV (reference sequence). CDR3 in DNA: TGTGCCAGCAGTTTCCCTTTTGGTAAAGCGAACACCGGGGAGCTGTTTTTT. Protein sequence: CASSFPFGKANTGELFF.

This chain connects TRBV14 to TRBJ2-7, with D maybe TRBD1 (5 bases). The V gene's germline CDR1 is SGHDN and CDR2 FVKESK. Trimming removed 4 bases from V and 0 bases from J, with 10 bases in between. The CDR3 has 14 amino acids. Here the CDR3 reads CASSPGLRSYEQYF. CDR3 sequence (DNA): TGTGCCAGCAGCCCAGGGCTCCGCTCCTACGAGCAGTACTTC.

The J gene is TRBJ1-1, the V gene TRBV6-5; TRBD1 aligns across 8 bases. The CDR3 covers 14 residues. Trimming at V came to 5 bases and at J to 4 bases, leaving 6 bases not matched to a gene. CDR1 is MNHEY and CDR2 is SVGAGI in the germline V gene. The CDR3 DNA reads TGTGCCAGCAGTCGAGGACAGGGAGTCACTGAAGCTTTCTTT. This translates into CASSRGQGVTEAFF.

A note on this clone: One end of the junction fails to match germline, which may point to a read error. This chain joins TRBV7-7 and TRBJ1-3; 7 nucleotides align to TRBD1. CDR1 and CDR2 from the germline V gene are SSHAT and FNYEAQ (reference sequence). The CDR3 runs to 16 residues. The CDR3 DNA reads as TGTGCTAGCAGCCCTCCTATCGACAGGGCTGGAAACACCATATATTTT. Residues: CASSPPIDRAGNTIYF.

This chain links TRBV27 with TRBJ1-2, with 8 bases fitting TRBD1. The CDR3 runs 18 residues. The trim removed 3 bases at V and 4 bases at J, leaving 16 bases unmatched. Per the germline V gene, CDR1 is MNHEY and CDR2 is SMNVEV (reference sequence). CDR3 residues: CASSFSGQGRGTGYGYTF. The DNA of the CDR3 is TGTGCCAGCAGTTTTTCCGGACAGGGTAGGGGGACGGGCTATGGCTACACCTTC.